These 10 T cell receptor beta chains were sequenced from one sample in a study of T cells in Graves' hyperthyroidism and ophthalmopathy. The CDR3 regions of TCR beta were amplified from RNA transcripts. The HTBI primer set served for first-round RT-PCR of the TCR CDR3. TCRdb redid the calling of the multiplex PCR reads with MiXCR, one entry per CDR3 protein. In the table there are 300,000 to 450,000 distinct CDR3 sequences, approximately 25% of which are singletons. Sequenced: blood. The receptors derive from a man aged 45-60 years with Graves' hyperthyroidism.

The chain is built from TRBV28 and TRBJ2-3; D could derive from TRBD1 or TRBD2 (5 bases each). V lost 2 bases, J lost 2 bases, and 26 bases lay in between. CDR3 length: 20 amino acids. Germline values: CDR1 MDHEN, CDR2 SYDVKM. CDR3 in amino acids: CASSLEGRVGVGVYTDTQYF. The CDR3 coding sequence is TGTGCCAGCAGTTTAGAGGGACGGGTCGGAGTGGGAGTTTACACAGATACGCAGTATTTT. The whole variable domain, filled in from reference TRBV28 and TRBJ2-3, reads DVKVTQSSRYLVKRTGEKVFLECVQDMDHENMFWYRQDPGLGLRLIYFSYDVKMKEKGDIPEGYSVSREKKERFSLILESASTNQTSMYLCASSLEGRVGVGVYTDTQYFGPGTRLTVL.

This clonotype appeared many times. This chain uses TRBV28 with TRBJ2-1; D may be TRBD2 (6 bases). V gave up 6 bases and J gave up 5 bases, with 26 bases separating them. The germline gives CDR1 MDHEN, CDR2 SYDVKM. The CDR3 has 18 residues. CDR3 sequence reads: CASSTPGVGGRGNNEQFF. In DNA form, the CDR3 reads TGTGCCAGCAGCACCCCGGGGGTTGGGGGGAGAGGTAACAATGAGCAGTTCTTC.

This clonotype was found many times. The chain couples TRBV7-9 to TRBJ2-1; 13 bases map to TRBD2. Trimming took 2 bases from V and 2 from J; bases not matched to a gene: 18. The CDR3 runs 22 residues. Germline lookup yields CDR1 SEHNR and CDR2 FQNEAQ (reference sequence). DNA of the CDR3: TGTGCCAGCAGCTTATCGGGGACTAGCGGGACTAGTGTAAGTGGGACCTACAATGAGCAGTTCTTC. It codes for CASSLSGTSGTSVSGTYNEQFF. Using reference TRBV7-9 and TRBJ2-1 for the parts outside the CDR3, the full variable domain is DTGVSQNPRHKITKRGQNVTFRCDPISEHNRLYWYRQTLGQGPEFLTYFQNEAQLEKSRLLSDRFSAERPKGSFSTLEIQRTEQGDSAMYLCASSLSGTSGTSVSGTYNEQFFGPGTRLTVL.

This clonotype was recorded a few times. This chain uses TRBV2 with TRBJ1-1, with D possibly TRBD1 on 5 matching bases. Germline values: CDR1 SNHLY, CDR2 FYNNEI. CDR3 size: 13 residues. V was trimmed by 4 bases and J by 11 bases, leaving 17 bases between them. The CDR3 reads CASSGQGRITAFF. CDR3 coding DNA: TGTGCCAGCAGTGGGCAGGGCAGAATTACGGCTTTCTTT.

This clonotype was picked up many times. CDR3 sequence (DNA): TGTGCCAGCAGTGACTTCTCGGGACTAGTTTTCAGAGAGCAGTACTTC. Residues: CASSDFSGLVFREQYF. The rearrangement uses TRBV2 and TRBJ2-7; 8 nucleotides match TRBD2. V lost 3 bases and J lost 7; bases outside the gene matches: 14. CDR3 length equals 16 residues. Looked up from germline, CDR1 is SNHLY and CDR2 is FYNNEI.

This clonotype was seen many times. V is TRBV6-1 and J is TRBJ2-7, with a tentative D call TRBD2 (5 bases). Looked up from germline, CDR1 is MNHNS and CDR2 is SASEGT. Trimming shortened V by 5 bases and J by 0 bases, and 11 bases separated the two germline ends. The CDR3 length is 14 residues. CDR3 in amino acids: CASSSPGSSYEQYF. CDR3 coding DNA: TGTGCCAGCAGTTCCCCTGGGAGCTCCTACGAGCAGTACTTC.

The rearrangement links TRBV28 to TRBJ2-3, with D maybe TRBD2 (6 bases). Trimming took 3 bases from V and 6 from J, leaving 10 bases between them. Per the germline V gene, CDR1 is MDHEN and CDR2 is SYDVKM. The CDR3 spans 13 residues. The CDR3 reads CASSFVGRDTQYF. The CDR3 coding sequence is TGTGCCAGCAGTTTTGTGGGGAGGGATACGCAGTATTTT.

This clonotype has just a few counts. The chain has TRBV19 and TRBJ2-7; 10 nucleotides agree with TRBD1. The CDR3 is 14 residues long. V trimming: 3 bases; J trimming: 4 bases; junction bases outside the gene matches: 3. Germline loops: CDR1 LNHDA, CDR2 SQIVND (reference sequence). This CDR3 reads CASSMRGQGYEQYF. CDR3 DNA sequence: TGTGCCAGTAGTATGAGGGGACAGGGGTACGAGCAGTACTTC.

This clonotype was seen repeatedly, ten times or more. The V call is TRBV28, the J call TRBJ2-2, with D tentatively TRBD2 (5 bases). Germline lookup yields CDR1 MDHEN and CDR2 SYDVKM. The CDR3 contains 12 residues. The V gene lost 4 bases and the J gene lost 6 bases, with 6 bases spanning the gap. DNA of the CDR3: TGTGCCAGCAGTTCTAGCCCCGGGGAGCTGTTTTTT. Its protein is CASSSSPGELFF.

This sequence joins TRBV20-1 and TRBJ1-1; 8 bases align to TRBD1. V was pared by 0 bases and J by 6 bases, with 12 bases of the junction left unmatched. The length of the CDR3 is 16 residues. CDR1 and CDR2 (germline): DFQATT, SNEGSKA (reference sequence). CDR3 sequence: CSARDAGRTGRPEAFF. As DNA, the CDR3 is TGCAGTGCTAGAGATGCGGGGCGGACAGGGAGGCCTGAAGCTTTCTTT.